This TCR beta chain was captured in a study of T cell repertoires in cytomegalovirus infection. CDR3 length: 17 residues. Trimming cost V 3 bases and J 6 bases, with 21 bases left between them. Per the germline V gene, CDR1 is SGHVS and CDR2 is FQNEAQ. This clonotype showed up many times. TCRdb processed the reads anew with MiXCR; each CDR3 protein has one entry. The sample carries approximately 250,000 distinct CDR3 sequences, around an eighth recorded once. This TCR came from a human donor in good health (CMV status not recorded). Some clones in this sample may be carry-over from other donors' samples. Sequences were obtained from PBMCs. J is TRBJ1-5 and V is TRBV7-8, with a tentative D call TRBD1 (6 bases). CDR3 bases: TGTGCCAGCAGCTTGGTGAGGGGGGTGGGATTGGCTCAGCCCCAGCATTTT. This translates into CASSLVRGVGLAQPQHF.